The entry below describes one TCR beta chain. This CDR3 has 14 amino acids. CDR1 is MGHRA, CDR2 YSYEKL, per germline. V was pared by 4 bases and J by 7 bases, with 7 bases of the junction left unmatched. Assay used: immunoSEQ multiplex PCR; TCRdb lists only in-frame clones, some missing. Of about 92,000 clones listed, roughly four fifths are singletons. The data were taken from a study of control samples from healthy donors and cancer patients. What was sequenced was blood. The receptor was isolated from a woman aged 55 to 70 in good health. The chain is built from TRBV4-1 and TRBJ1-5; TRBD1 matches at 7 bases. The CDR3 is CASSRDRVVQPQHF. CDR3 coding DNA: TGCGCCAGCAGCCGAGACAGGGTTGTCCAGCCCCAGCATTTT.